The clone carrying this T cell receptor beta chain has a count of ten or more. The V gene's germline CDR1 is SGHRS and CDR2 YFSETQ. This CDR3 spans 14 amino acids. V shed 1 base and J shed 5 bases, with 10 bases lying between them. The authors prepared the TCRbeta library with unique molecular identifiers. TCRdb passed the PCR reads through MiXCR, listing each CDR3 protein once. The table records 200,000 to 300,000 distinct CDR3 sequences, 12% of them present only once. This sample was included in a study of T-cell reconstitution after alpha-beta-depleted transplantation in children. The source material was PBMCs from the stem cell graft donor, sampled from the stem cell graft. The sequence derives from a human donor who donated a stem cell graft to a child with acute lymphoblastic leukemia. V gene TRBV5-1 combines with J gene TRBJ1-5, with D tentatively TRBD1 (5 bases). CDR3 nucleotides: TGCGCCAGCAGCTTGAATCAGGGAGATCAGCCCCAGCATTTT. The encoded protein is CASSLNQGDQPQHF.